A few counts support the clone carrying this TCR beta chain. Its antigen remains unknown. TCRdb re-called the 5' RACE reads with MiXCR, one entry per CDR3 protein. This table holds about 63,000 distinct CDR3 sequences, 6.5% to 9% found once. The CDR3 is made up of 12 amino acids. Germline-derived CDR1 and CDR2 are SGHNT and YYREEE (reference sequence). V was shortened by 7 bases and J by 5 bases, with 13 bases between the two germline ends. The data originate from a study of T cells after yellow fever vaccination. The study's findings and limits: The booster saw the reappearance of most primary-vaccination clones (roughly 95% CD4, 80% to 90% CD8).

V usage is TRBV5-4 and J usage is TRBJ2-7; a weak D match, TRBD2 (6 bases). The sequenced sample was CD8+ T cells sorted from PBMCs, obtained 15 days after the yellow fever booster vaccination. The sequence was obtained from a man aged 25 to 40 who received the YFV17D yellow fever vaccine. The CDR3 DNA reads TGTGCCAGCCGTAGCGGTACCGACGAGCAGTACTTC. Translation: CASRSGTDEQYF.